These T cell receptor beta chains were read from a single sample in a study of regulatory T cells in long-lasting Graves disease. TCRdb reprocessed the multiplex PCR reads with MiXCR, giving one entry per CDR3 protein. The sample includes about 430,000 distinct CDR3 sequences, 21% of them seen just once. The specimen comprised peripheral blood mononuclear cells (PBMCs), sampled when the disease was refractory, from a patient treated with antithyroid drugs. These TCRs come from a female donor with Graves disease. The CDR3 runs from the conserved cysteine through the conserved F or W. Size is omitted from some rows. Given values are once, few, many or a class for expanded clones.

TRBV2	TRBJ1-1	15	many	CASSEALQGAAEAFF
TRBV28	TRBJ1-3	14	few	CASISPDRGPTIYF
TRBV28	TRBJ2-7	14	many	CASSLRQISYEQYF
TRBV29-1	TRBJ1-1	12	few	CSVTRQGTEAFF
TRBV29-1	TRBJ2-7	12	NA	CSVGQGGNEQYF
TRBV6-2/TRBV6-3	TRBJ1-5	16	many	CASSPPGVGSNQPQHF
TRBV7-8	TRBJ1-5	14	many	CASSVDGGNQPQHF
TRBV19	TRBJ1-1	17	NA	CASSIAAPIEGGTEAFF
TRBV30	TRBJ1-2	12	many	CAWSVGQYGYTF
TRBV6-1	TRBJ1-6	14	NA	CAARESSYNSPLHF